This entry features one TCR beta chain sequence. These data are taken from a study of T cell responses to AZD1222 COVID-19 vaccine. Trimming left V 8 bases short and J 0 bases short, with 10 bases between. This CDR3 spans 13 amino acids. Germline loops: CDR1 SGHTA, CDR2 FQGNSA. The assay was immunoSEQ multiplex PCR, and TCRdb's table has in-frame clones only and misses some. The data show about 160,000 clones, roughly 90% seen once. The chain recombines TRBV7-2 with TRBJ1-2; D gene ambiguous. The receptor was derived from an adult who received the AZD1222 COVID-19 vaccine. The material sequenced was peripheral blood, taken 28 days after the second AZD1222 dose. DNA for the CDR3: TGTGCCAGCGCCCTTGATGCTAACTATGGCTACACCTTC. Amino acid sequence: CASALDANYGYTF.